The 11 T cell receptor beta chains listed next were all sequenced from one sample in a study of cytomegalovirus exposure and HLA in healthy donors. The PCR ran on 60 Vbeta and 13 Jbeta primers. Measured with immunoSEQ multiplex PCR; TCRdb has only the in-frame clones, and not every one. The data show approximately 81,000 clones, with over 70% seen just once and roughly 3.2% held by the top ten. Material for sequencing was PBMCs. The receptors stem from a man in his fifties in good health and CMV-seropositive.

The V gene is TRBV7-8, the J gene TRBJ2-7, with D possibly TRBD2 on 5 matching bases. This CDR3 is built from 15 residues. The germline V and J ends were trimmed by 1 base and 0 bases, with 10 bases remaining between them. Germline lookup yields CDR1 SGHVS and CDR2 FQNEAQ. In DNA, the CDR3 is TGTGCCAGCAGCTTAGGTCCCGACTACTCCTACGAGCAGTACTTC. Its protein product is CASSLGPDYSYEQYF.

This chain uses TRBV9 with TRBJ2-7, with 9 bases aligning to TRBD1. This CDR3 contains 15 residues. From germline, CDR1 is SGDLS and CDR2 YYNGEE. V lost 3 bases to trimming and J lost 2 bases; unmatched junction nucleotides: 6. CDR3 in DNA: TGTGCCAGCAGCGCCGGACAGGGGTGGCCCTACGAGCAGTACTTC. Residues: CASSAGQGWPYEQYF.

This clone is a singleton in its sample. The CDR3 DNA sequence: TGTGCCAGCTCACAAGGACAGGGTGACAATCAGCCCCAGCATTTT. Translation gives CASSQGQGDNQPQHF. This sequence joins TRBV18 and TRBJ1-5; 8 bases map to TRBD1. V trimming: 4 bases; J trimming: 3 bases; junction bases outside the gene matches: 5. This CDR3 comprises 15 residues. From germline, CDR1 is KGHSH and CDR2 LQKENI.

V is TRBV15 and J is TRBJ2-1; 13 nucleotides agree with TRBD2. CDR1 and CDR2 (germline): LNHNV, YYDKDF (reference sequence). The CDR3 sequence is 17 residues long. V was clipped by 4 bases and J by 8 bases; unmatched bases: 11. Here the CDR3 DNA reads TGTGCCACCAGCATGACAGTTGGACTAGCGGGAGTCGATGAGCAGTTCTTC. As protein: CATSMTVGLAGVDEQFF.

The chain is built from TRBV7-3 and TRBJ2-5, with 7 bases identical to TRBD2. Germline V gene sequence: CDR1 SGHTA, CDR2 FQGTGA. The CDR3 has 14 amino acids. J was trimmed by 5 bases and V by 2 bases; bases with no gene match: 5. CDR3 nucleotide sequence: TGTGCCAGCAGCTTAGGCGGGAGTTTGGAGACCCAGTACTTC. Translation gives CASSLGGSLETQYF.

The V gene is TRBV7-3, the J gene TRBJ1-2; D may be TRBD1 (5 bases). Per the germline V gene, CDR1 is SGHTA and CDR2 is FQGTGA. CDR3 size: 16 residues. The V end was cut by 5 bases, the J end by 3 bases, with 19 bases between. DNA for the CDR3: TGTGCCAGCAGCCGCGCCGCGGGGGTTAGTGACTATGGCTACACCTTC. This gives the protein CASSRAAGVSDYGYTF.

CDR3 protein: CASSQGTQGVAYNEQFF. The DNA of the CDR3 is TGCGCCAGCAGCCAAGGCACGCAGGGGGTAGCCTACAATGAGCAGTTCTTC. The V gene is TRBV4-1, the J gene TRBJ2-1; 7 bases fit TRBD1. The CDR3 covers 17 residues. Germline V gene lookup returns CDR1 MGHRA and CDR2 YSYEKL. The V gene end was trimmed by 1 base and the J gene end by 2 bases; junction bases not matched to a gene: 8.

V usage is TRBV5-1 and J usage is TRBJ1-1; D gene ambiguous. Germline loops: CDR1 SGHRS, CDR2 YFSETQ. Trimming stripped 7 bases from V and 1 base from J, with 14 bases between. This CDR3 is built from 14 residues. The chain's CDR3 is CASGWEPGNTEAFF. The CDR3 DNA sequence: TGCGCCAGCGGATGGGAGCCGGGGAACACTGAAGCTTTCTTT.

The chain couples TRBV7-2 to TRBJ1-2; maybe TRBD1 (5 bases). The CDR3 sequence is 14 residues long. Per the germline V gene, CDR1 is SGHTA and CDR2 is FQGNSA. V lost 0 bases and J lost 4, with 9 bases in between. The CDR3 DNA reads TGTGCCAGCAGCTTAGCGGGAGGGACCTATGGCTACACCTTC. Translating gives CASSLAGGTYGYTF.

The V gene is TRBV7-3, the J gene TRBJ2-1; 8 bases match TRBD2. Germline CDR1 and CDR2: SGHTA and FQGTGA. V shed 5 bases and J 8 bases; nucleotides not matched to a gene: 8. CDR3 size: 14 residues. The CDR3 coding sequence is TGTGCCAGCAGCCTAGGACTAGCCGCGGATGAGCAGTTCTTC. Amino acids: CASSLGLAADEQFF.

This clone appeared a single time. The CDR3 loop is CASSLMGQGYTGELFF. CDR3 nucleotide sequence: TGTGCCAGCAGCTTAATGGGACAGGGGTACACCGGGGAGCTGTTTTTT. The rearrangement uses TRBV11-3 and TRBJ2-2; 10 bases match TRBD1. The CDR3 has 16 residues. Germline CDR1 is SGHNT and CDR2 is YENEEA. The V gene end was trimmed by 2 bases and the J gene end by 3 bases; junction bases not matched to a gene: 3. The full variable domain, completed using reference TRBV11-3 and TRBJ2-2, is EAGVVQSPRYKIIEKKQPVAFWCNPISGHNTLYWYLQNLGQGPELLIRYENEEAVDDSQLPKDRFSAERLKGVDSTLKIQPAELGDSAVYLCASSLMGQGYTGELFFGEGSRLTVL.